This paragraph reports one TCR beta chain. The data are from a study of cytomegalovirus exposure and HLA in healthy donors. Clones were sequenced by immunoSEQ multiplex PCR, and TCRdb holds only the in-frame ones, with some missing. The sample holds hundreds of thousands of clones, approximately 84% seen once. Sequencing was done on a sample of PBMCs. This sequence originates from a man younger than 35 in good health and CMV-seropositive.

CDR3 in amino acids: CASGPTPMTRDEQFF. As DNA, the CDR3 is TGTGCCAGCGGCCCTACCCCGATGACCCGTGATGAGCAGTTCTTC. The rearrangement joins TRBV6-1 to TRBJ2-1, with D unclear. Germline lookup yields CDR1 MNHNS and CDR2 SASEGT. The CDR3 runs 15 residues. V was shortened by 8 bases and J by 8 bases, with 22 bases between the two germline ends.